This T cell receptor beta chain was identified during a study of CD8+CD57+ T cells in acquired aplastic anemia. The CDR3 is made up of 18 amino acids. Germline lookup yields CDR1 MNHEY and CDR2 SVGEGT. Trimming at V came to 4 bases and at J to 0 bases, leaving 10 bases not matched to a gene. This clonotype has a handful of counts. Whoever was chosen for sequencing had shown CD8+CD57+ cell expansion by flow cytometry. Severe acquired aplastic anemia affected all patients. The study profiled TCR beta VDJ and CDR3 using genomic DNA as template. TCRdb re-called the reads through MiXCR, storing one row per CDR3 protein. The sample yields 120,000 or so distinct CDR3 sequences, 40% seen once.

The chain uses TRBV6-2 or TRBV6-3 and TRBJ1-5, with TRBD1 matching over 9 bases. This TCR was recovered from a human donor with aplastic anemia. Sequenced: sorted CD4+, CD8+, or CD8+CD57+ T cells (not recorded which) from PBMCs. CDR3 in amino acids: CASSLRTGAAHSNQPQHF. DNA for the CDR3: TGTGCCAGCAGTTTGAGGACAGGGGCAGCTCATAGCAATCAGCCCCAGCATTTT.